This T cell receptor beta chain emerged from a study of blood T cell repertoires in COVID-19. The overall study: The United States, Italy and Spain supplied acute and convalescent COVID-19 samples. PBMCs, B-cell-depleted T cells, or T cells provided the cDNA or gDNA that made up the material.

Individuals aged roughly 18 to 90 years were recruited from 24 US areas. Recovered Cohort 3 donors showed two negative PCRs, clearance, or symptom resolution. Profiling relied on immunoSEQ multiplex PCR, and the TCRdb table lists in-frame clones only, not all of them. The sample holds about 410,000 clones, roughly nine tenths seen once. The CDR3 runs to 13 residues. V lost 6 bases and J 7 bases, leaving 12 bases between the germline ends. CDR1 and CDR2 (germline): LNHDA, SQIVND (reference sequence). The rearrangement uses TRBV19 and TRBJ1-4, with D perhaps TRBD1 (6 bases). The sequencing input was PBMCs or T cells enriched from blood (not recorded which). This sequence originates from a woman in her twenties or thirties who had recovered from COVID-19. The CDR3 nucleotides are TGTGCCAGTAGCAACAGGGTCGGTGAAAAACTGTTTTTT. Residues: CASSNRVGEKLFF.